A selection of T cell receptor beta chains follows, all from one sample in a study of CD8 T cells in ankylosing spondylitis. One entry per CDR3 protein results from TCRdb running MiXCR on the 5' RACE reads. The sample gives 150,000 to 200,000 distinct CDR3 sequences, 10% to 15% of which show up once; approximately 11% is in the top ten. Specimen: blood, either unsorted or a sorted T cell fraction (not recorded which). The receptors derive from a female donor with ankylosing spondylitis or in good health (not recorded which). The CDR3 runs from the conserved cysteine through the conserved F or W. Fields, in order: clone size, J gene, D gene, V gene, CDR3 protein, CDR3 DNA. A D gene is named only where the DNA matches it firmly. Some rows have no size entry. The others give once, few or many, or a class for an expanded clone.

>many|TRBJ1-2|TRBD1|TRBV11-2
CASSSSTGDYGYTF
TGTGCCAGCAGCTCCTCGACAGGGGACTATGGCTACACCTTC
>-|TRBJ2-1|TRBD2|TRBV7-3
CASSLMAGGVREQFF
TGTGCCAGCAGCTTAATGGCGGGAGGTGTTCGTGAGCAGTTCTTC
>-|TRBJ2-7|TRBD2|TRBV6-1
CASRSDGSGGEQYF
TGTGCCAGCAGGTCGGACGGCTCGGGGGGAGAGCAGTACTTC
>many|TRBJ2-7|-|TRBV10-3
CAISELGRDYEQYF
TGTGCCATCAGTGAGTTGGGCAGAGACTACGAGCAGTACTTC
>many|TRBJ2-1|-|TRBV20-1
CSAREGGDIEFF
TGCAGTGCTAGAGAGGGAGGAGACATAGAGTTCTTC
>-|TRBJ2-7|-|TRBV3-1
CASSQFWGVGEQYF
TGTGCCAGCAGCCAATTCTGGGGGGTAGGGGAGCAGTACTTC
>many|TRBJ1-1|-|TRBV11-3
CASSFSGVPEAFF
TGTGCCAGCAGCTTTTCAGGAGTTCCTGAAGCTTTCTTT
>-|TRBJ2-7|-|TRBV30
CAWSRKRYEQYF
TGTGCCTGGTCACGTAAGCGGTACGAGCAGTACTTC
>once|TRBJ1-1|-|TRBV5-1
CASSLQGPYAGAFF
TGCGCCAGCAGCTTGCAGGGGCCCTACGCTGGTGCTTTCTTT
>few|TRBJ1-1|-|TRBV20-1
CSAEKLAGRRDTEAFF
TGCAGTGCCGAAAAGCTAGCGGGGAGGAGGGACACTGAAGCTTTCTTT
>many|TRBJ2-7|-|TRBV6-6
CASRNWTTYEQYF
TGTGCCAGCAGGAATTGGACTACCTACGAGCAGTACTTC
>medium-sized|TRBJ2-5|-|TRBV27
CASSSTLQGLETQYF
TGTGCCAGCAGTTCGACTCTACAGGGTCTAGAGACCCAGTACTTC
>few|TRBJ1-4|TRBD1|TRBV20-1
CSAQQGRGEKLFF
TGCAGTGCTCAACAGGGGAGAGGTGAAAAACTGTTTTTT
>many|TRBJ2-1|TRBD2|TRBV24-1
CATSDMGLAGVYEQFF
TGTGCCACCAGTGACATGGGACTAGCGGGAGTCTATGAGCAGTTCTTC
>-|TRBJ1-1|-|TRBV3-1
CASSGTVGTTEAFF
TGTGCCAGCAGCGGGACGGTGGGTACCACTGAAGCTTTCTTT
>many|TRBJ2-7|TRBD2|TRBV7-2
CASSLATSGGYEQYF
TGTGCCAGCAGCTTAGCGACTAGCGGGGGCTACGAGCAGTACTTC
>many|TRBJ2-4|-|TRBV19
CASRSGSIQYF
TGTGCCAGTAGGTCGGGGAGCATTCAGTACTTC
>many|TRBJ2-2|-|TRBV7-9
CASSLIESNTGELFF
TGTGCCAGCAGCTTAATAGAATCGAACACCGGGGAGCTGTTTTTT
>many|TRBJ1-5|-|TRBV12-3/TRBV12-4
CASSFEGGSIQPQHF
TGTGCCAGCAGTTTTGAAGGGGGGTCTATTCAGCCCCAGCATTTT
>many|TRBJ1-6|-|TRBV28
CATMEGSSYNSPLHF
TGTGCCACCATGGAAGGAAGCTCCTATAATTCACCCCTCCACTTT
>-|TRBJ2-4|-|TRBV7-9
CASLASGARDIQYF
TGTGCCAGCCTTGCTTCGGGGGCTAGGGACATTCAGTACTTC
>few|TRBJ2-7|-|TRBV5-1
CASSDWGGAAYEQYF
TGCGCCAGCAGCGATTGGGGGGGGGCCGCCTACGAGCAGTACTTC
>-|TRBJ1-5|-|TRBV27
CASRGARGNQPQQF
TGTGCCAGCAGGGGGGCAAGGGGGAATCAGCCCCAGCAATTT
>-|TRBJ2-5|TRBD1|TRBV20-1
CSAQDRLGETQYF
TGCAGTGCTCAGGACAGGTTAGGGGAGACCCAGTACTTC
>many|TRBJ2-7|-|TRBV4-2
CASSHARGDYYEQYF
TGTGCCAGCAGCCACGCAAGGGGGGACTACTACGAGCAGTACTTC
>few|TRBJ1-4|-|TRBV7-2
CASSPYGGNWEKLFF
TGTGCCAGCAGCCCTTATGGGGGTAATTGGGAAAAACTGTTTTTT
>many|TRBJ1-5|-|TRBV28
CASRGIEGLSNQPQHF
TGTGCCAGCCGGGGTATTGAGGGGTTAAGCAATCAGCCCCAGCATTTT
>many|TRBJ2-1|TRBD1|TRBV11-2
CASSLAGQGYNEQFF
TGTGCCAGCAGCTTAGCGGGACAGGGGTATAATGAGCAGTTCTTC
>few|TRBJ2-3|-|TRBV20-1
CSANGRGRLDTQYF
TGCAGTGCTAACGGCAGAGGCAGGTTGGATACGCAGTATTTT
>-|TRBJ2-7|TRBD2|TRBV3-1
CASSQFLAGGPYEQYF
TGTGCCAGCAGCCAATTTCTAGCGGGAGGGCCCTACGAGCAGTACTTC
>-|TRBJ2-3|-|TRBV3-1
CASSQEGRGYTDTQYF
TGTGCCAGCAGCCAAGAGGGGCGGGGTTACACAGATACGCAGTATTTT
>-|TRBJ1-2|TRBD1|TRBV30
CAWSEGAIYGYTF
TGTGCCTGGAGCGAGGGGGCGATTTACGGCTACACCTTC
>few|TRBJ2-3|-|TRBV27
CASSLWRGTNTDTQYF
TGTGCCAGCAGTTTATGGAGGGGGACAAACACAGATACGCAGTATTTT
>-|TRBJ2-7|TRBD2|TRBV27
CASSFLLAGGPDEQYF
TGTGCCAGCAGTTTCCTACTAGCGGGAGGGCCGGACGAGCAGTACTTC
>many|TRBJ2-2|TRBD2|TRBV28
CASRPPSGMVGGELFF
TGTGCCAGCAGGCCGCCTAGCGGGATGGTGGGCGGGGAGCTGTTTTTT
>-|TRBJ2-3|-|TRBV30
CAWGLSTDTQYF
TGTGCCTGGGGATTGAGCACAGATACGCAGTATTTT
>many|TRBJ1-1|-|TRBV4-2
CASSQEILPNTEAFF
TGTGCCAGCAGCCAAGAGATTTTGCCGAACACTGAAGCTTTCTTT
>-|TRBJ1-4|TRBD1|TRBV5-5
CASSSGTEIEKLFF
TGTGCCAGCAGCTCCGGGACAGAAATAGAAAAACTGTTTTTT
>few|TRBJ1-1|-|TRBV7-2
CASSPSAREAFF
TGTGCCAGCAGCCCATCGGCAAGAGAAGCTTTCTTT
>many|TRBJ2-2|-|TRBV5-1
CASSFDNVAGELFF
TGCGCCAGCAGTTTTGACAATGTTGCCGGGGAGCTGTTTTTT
>many|TRBJ2-2|TRBD2|TRBV12-3/TRBV12-4
CASSLRQMGLAIGELFF
TGTGCCAGCAGTTTAAGACAAATGGGACTAGCAATCGGGGAGCTGTTTTTT
>many|TRBJ2-2|TRBD2|TRBV11-2
CASSLDRLAYTGELFF
TGTGCCAGCAGCTTAGACAGACTAGCGTACACCGGGGAGCTGTTTTTT
>many|TRBJ2-1|-|TRBV20-1
CSARDPSVSYNEQFF
TGCAGTGCTAGAGATCCTAGCGTTTCCTACAATGAGCAGTTCTTC
>-|TRBJ2-7|TRBD1|TRBV19
CARNRGSYEQYF
TGTGCCAGGAACAGGGGTTCCTACGAGCAGTACTTC
>few|TRBJ2-1|-|TRBV7-2
CASSLDGWHEQFF
TGTGCCAGCAGCTTAGACGGCTGGCATGAGCAGTTCTTC